This T cell receptor (beta chain) was obtained from a study of cytomegalovirus exposure and HLA in healthy donors. Whole-study results and caveats: 150 or so TCR beta chains were listed as cytomegalovirus-associated. The authors later found TCR association rates varying by HLA locus, with DRB1 most and HLA-C fewest. Later findings reportedly placed an Asian-associated ancestry cluster below the approximately 670-donor mean for N-insertions.

Amplification used 60 Vbeta primers and 13 Jbeta primers. Here immunoSEQ multiplex PCR was the method, and the copy in TCRdb shows in-frame clones only, minus some. The table has over 120,000 clones, roughly 80% seen once. This clone was recorded only once. The antigen is unknown. The V end lost 4 bases, the J end lost 2 bases, and 14 bases lay between the germline ends. Per germline, CDR1 LNHDA and CDR2 SQIVND (reference sequence). The CDR3 length is 16 residues. This rearrangement joins TRBV19 to TRBJ1-4; perhaps TRBD1 as D (6 bases). This clonotype was obtained from a female donor in good health and CMV-seronegative. The source material was PBMCs. As DNA, the CDR3 is TGTGCCAGTAGTACGGCTCTCAGGGGCACTAATGAAAAACTGTTTTTT. Translating it yields CASSTALRGTNEKLFF.